This T cell receptor (beta chain) was sequenced in a study of control samples from healthy donors and cancer patients. This CDR3 region has 13 residues. The germline CDR1 and CDR2 sequences are SQVTM and ANQGSEA. The trim removed 7 bases at V and 6 bases at J, leaving 10 bases unmatched. Clones were sequenced by immunoSEQ multiplex PCR, and TCRdb holds only the in-frame ones, with some missing. The repertoire holds 90,000 to 100,000 clones, with over 60% as singletons. The chain has TRBV29-1 and TRBJ1-2, with TRBD1 matching over 8 bases. The sequence derives from a woman aged 25 to 39 in good health. Sequencing was done on a sample of blood. DNA of the CDR3: TGCAGCGCCAACCCCGGGACAGGCGATGGCTACACCTTC. Protein sequence: CSANPGTGDGYTF.